This TCR beta chain was identified in a study of human T cells and chemical hapten exposure. Study-level information: An area of 2 cm by roughly 2 cm on upper inner arm skin received 2% DPC for sensitization.

TCRdb reprocessed the RACE reads with MiXCR, giving one entry per CDR3 protein. Of around 120,000 distinct CDR3 sequences listed, roughly 15% were seen once; the top ten hold less than 0.95%. As to time point: patch test 1, 2 weeks after DPC sensitization. The treatment is: therapeutic diphenylcyclopropenone sensitization with weekly scalp DPC. V was clipped by 0 bases and J by 5 bases, with 13 bases between them. The CDR3 runs 15 residues. CDR1 is MGHRA and CDR2 is YSYEKL in the germline V gene. The sequence was collected from a man aged 18 to 30 with alopecia areata. Some clones in this sample may be carry-over from other donors' samples. This specimen was whole blood, taken in connection with sensitization to the hapten diphenylcyclopropenone (DPC). The gene calls are TRBV4-1 and TRBJ2-5; D remains ambiguous. For the CDR3, the DNA is TGCGCCAGCAGCCAAGATAGCCTGGGTTGGGAGACCCAGTACTTC. Its translation is CASSQDSLGWETQYF.